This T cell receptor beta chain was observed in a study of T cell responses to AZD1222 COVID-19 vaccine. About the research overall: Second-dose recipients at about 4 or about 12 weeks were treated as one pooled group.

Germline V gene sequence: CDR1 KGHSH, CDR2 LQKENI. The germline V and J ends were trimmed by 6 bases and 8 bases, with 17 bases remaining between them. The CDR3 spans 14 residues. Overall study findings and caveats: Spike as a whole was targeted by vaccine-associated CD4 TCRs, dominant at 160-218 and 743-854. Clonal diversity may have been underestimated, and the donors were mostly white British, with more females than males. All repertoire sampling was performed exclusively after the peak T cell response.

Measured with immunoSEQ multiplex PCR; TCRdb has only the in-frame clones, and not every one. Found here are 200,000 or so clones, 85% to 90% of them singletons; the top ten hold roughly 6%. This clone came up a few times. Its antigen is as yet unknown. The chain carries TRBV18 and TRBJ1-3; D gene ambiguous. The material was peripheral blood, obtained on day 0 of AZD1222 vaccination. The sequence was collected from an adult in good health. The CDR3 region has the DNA TGTGCCAGCTCTCCAGGCTCAACGGTCTACACCATATATTTT. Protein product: CASSPGSTVYTIYF.